A single sample gave rise to the 27 T cell receptor beta chains below, sequenced in a study of shared clonotypes between healthy human individuals. Sequencing was performed with immunoSEQ multiplex PCR; in TCRdb, only in-frame clones are kept and a portion is missing. The profile shows around 980,000 clones, more than 75% of them singletons. Input material: memory CD4+ T cells from PBMCs. As to subset: CD45RA-negative fraction. The origin of the receptors is a young man in good health. Some clones in this sample may be carry-over from other donors' samples.

The J gene is TRBJ2-7, the V gene TRBV7-9; 8 bases map to TRBD2. After removal of 3 bases from V and 6 bases from J, the junction contained 10 bases not matched to a gene. This CDR3 is built from 15 residues. Per the germline V gene, CDR1 is SEHNR and CDR2 is FQNEAQ (reference sequence). The CDR3, as DNA: TGTGCCAGCAGCTTCCCGAGAGCGGGAGTCACCGAGCAGTACTTC. This codes for CASSFPRAGVTEQYF.

The chain uses TRBV4-3 and TRBJ2-1, with 13 bases identical to TRBD2. The CDR3 covers 17 residues. Germline V gene lookup returns CDR1 LGHNA and CDR2 YSLEER. Trimming at V came to 4 bases and at J to 0 bases, leaving 3 bases not matched to a gene. CDR3 sequence: CASSRLAGGSSYNEQFF. The DNA for the CDR3 is TGCGCCAGCAGCCGACTAGCGGGAGGAAGCTCCTACAATGAGCAGTTCTTC.

V usage is TRBV6-5 and J usage is TRBJ2-7; TRBD2 matches at 11 bases. This CDR3 has 16 amino acids. Germline lookup yields CDR1 MNHEY and CDR2 SVGAGI. The trim removed 2 bases at V and 3 bases at J, leaving 6 bases unmatched. CDR3 coding DNA: TGTGCCAGCAGTTACAGGCGTAGCGGGAGGGTCTACGAGCAGTACTTC. Its protein product is CASSYRRSGRVYEQYF.

This clone showed up many times. V is TRBV4-1 and J is TRBJ2-1, with 11 nucleotides matching TRBD2. V lost 2 bases to trimming and J lost 7 bases; unmatched junction nucleotides: 10. Germline V gives CDR1 MGHRA, CDR2 YSYEKL. The CDR3 loop spans 17 amino acids. This CDR3 is CASSQPTSGGFRNEQFF. The CDR3 coding sequence is TGCGCCAGCAGCCAACCCACTAGCGGGGGTTTCCGGAATGAGCAGTTCTTC.

J is TRBJ2-1 and V is TRBV11-3, with 9 bases lining up with TRBD2. V shed 1 base, J shed 7 bases, and the junction held 5 bases outside the gene matches. Germline CDR1 and CDR2: SGHNT and YENEEA. The CDR3 is made up of 15 amino acids. The CDR3: CASSLGVAGENEQFF. The CDR3 DNA follows: TGTGCCAGCAGCTTAGGGGTAGCGGGAGAGAATGAGCAGTTCTTC.

A remark on this clone: Other DNA sequences in the sample encode the same CDR3. The rearrangement uses TRBV15 and TRBJ2-5; D gene ambiguous. From germline, CDR1 is LNHNV and CDR2 YYDKDF (reference sequence). V was pared by 3 bases and J by 1 base, with 6 bases between. This CDR3 has 13 residues. CDR3 nucleotides: TGTGCCACCAGCAGGGACCGCCAAGAGACCCAGTACTTC. Protein: CATSRDRQETQYF. The complete variable domain, with remaining parts taken from reference TRBV15 and TRBJ2-5, reads DAMVIQNPRYQVTQFGKPVTLSCSQTLNHNVMYWYQQKSSQAPKLLFHYYDKDFNNEADTPDNFQSRRPNTSFCFLDIRSPGLGDTAMYLCATSRDRQETQYFGPGTRLLVL.

This clone was found a few times. The V gene is TRBV9, the J gene TRBJ2-5; 10 bases fit TRBD1. V shed 4 bases and J 5 bases; nucleotides not matched to a gene: 8. CDR3 size: 15 residues. Germline V lookup: CDR1 SGDLS, CDR2 YYNGEE. DNA for the CDR3: TGTGCCAGCAGCCCCAGGACAGGGGGTGTGGAGACCCAGTACTTC. Translation gives CASSPRTGGVETQYF.

Only a few counts were recorded for this clone. DNA of the CDR3: TGTGCCAGCAGCTCCGGGACTAGTGGGGAGACCCAGTACTTC. It codes for CASSSGTSGETQYF. The chain couples TRBV7-9 to TRBJ2-5; 8 bases are shared with TRBD2. Trimming cost V 4 bases and J 5 bases; bases outside gene matches: 6. This CDR3 has 14 amino acids. CDR1 SEHNR and CDR2 FQNEAQ come from the germline V gene (reference sequence).

The CDR3 protein is CASSLGTIQETQYF. CDR3 nucleotide sequence: TGCGCCAGCAGCTTAGGGACTATCCAAGAGACCCAGTACTTC. This chain links TRBV5-1 with TRBJ2-5; 7 nucleotides agree with TRBD2. V lost 2 bases, J lost 1 base, and 2 bases stayed unmatched. Germline CDR1 and CDR2: SGHRS and YFSETQ. The CDR3 covers 14 residues.

This clone was seen just once. The DNA for the CDR3 is TGTGCCTGCTACCGGGACAAAAAAGAGACCCAGTACTTC. It specifies CACYRDKKETQYF. The chain combines TRBV30 with TRBJ2-5, with a weak D call TRBD1 (6 bases). CDR3 length: 13 amino acids. Germline CDR1 and CDR2: GTSNPN and SVGIG (reference sequence). V was cut by 6 bases and J by 3 bases, with 14 bases left in between. The full variable domain, completed using reference TRBV30 and TRBJ2-5, is SQTIHQWPATLVQPVGSPLSLECTVEGTSNPNLYWYRQAAGRGLQLLFYSVGIGQISSEVPQNLSASRPQDRQFILSSKKLLLSDSGFYLCACYRDKKETQYFGPGTRLLVL.

The table lists this clone with a few counts. This same CDR3 is encoded by further DNA sequences in the sample. This rearrangement joins TRBV6-5 to TRBJ2-7; 12 nucleotides agree with TRBD2. With 6 bases clipped from V and 4 bases from J, the junction kept 4 bases outside the gene matches. CDR3 size: 14 residues. The germline V gene has CDR1 MNHEY and CDR2 SVGAGI. In nucleotides, the CDR3 is TGTGCCAGCAGAAAGACTAGCGGGAGTTACGAGCAGTACTTC. Its protein is CASRKTSGSYEQYF.

V and J are TRBV4-1 and TRBJ2-2; 10 positions agree with TRBD1. The V segment lost 0 bases and the J segment 4 bases; nucleotides outside the gene matches: 8. The CDR3 runs 18 residues. In germline, CDR1 is MGHRA, CDR2 YSYEKL. In nucleotides, the CDR3 is TGCGCCAGCAGCCAAGAAAGTCCAGACAGGGGGCTCACCGGGGAGCTGTTTTTT. Translated: CASSQESPDRGLTGELFF.

Regarding this clone: With only one base between it and a far larger clone, this is likely a read error. V usage is TRBV30 and J usage is TRBJ1-1; D is ambiguous. Germline lookup yields CDR1 GTSNPN and CDR2 SVGIG (reference sequence). The CDR3 totals 16 residues. The germline V and J ends were trimmed by 3 bases and 0 bases, with 17 bases remaining between them. The CDR3 is CAWSAFWEGMNTEAFF. The CDR3 nucleotides read TGTGCCTGGAGCGCTTTTTGGGAGGGAATGAACACTGAAGCTTTCTTT.

This chain uses TRBV6-1 with TRBJ2-7, with a possible D match to TRBD1 (6 bases). In germline, CDR1 is MNHNS, CDR2 SASEGT. The CDR3 sequence is 14 residues long. V gave up 6 bases and J gave up 0 bases, with 12 bases separating them. CDR3 DNA: TGTGCCAGCAGCGAACAGGGCCCCTCCTACGAGCAGTACTTC. This codes for CASSEQGPSYEQYF.

V is TRBV5-1 and J is TRBJ1-3, with D tentatively TRBD1 (5 bases). Per the germline V gene, CDR1 is SGHRS and CDR2 is YFSETQ. There are 14 residues in the CDR3. The V end lost 7 bases, the J end lost 2 bases, and 13 bases lay between the germline ends. The CDR3 nucleotides read TGCGCCAGCTCCCCGGACACGGCTGGAAACACCATATATTTT. Its protein product is CASSPDTAGNTIYF.

The rearrangement links TRBV9 to TRBJ2-1; no definite D call. CDR3 length: 15 amino acids. The V end was cut by 0 bases, the J end by 4 bases, with 11 bases between. Germline-derived CDR1 and CDR2 are SGDLS and YYNGEE. This CDR3 is CASSVDPQPYNEQFF. The CDR3 DNA reads TGTGCCAGCAGCGTAGATCCCCAACCGTACAATGAGCAGTTCTTC. The full variable domain, in which reference TRBV9 and TRBJ2-1 provide the parts outside the CDR3, is DSGVTQTPKHLITATGQRVTLRCSPRSGDLSVYWYQQSLDQGLQFLIQYYNGEERAKGNILERFSAQQFPDLHSELNLSSLELGDSALYFCASSVDPQPYNEQFFGPGTRLTVL.

V and J are TRBV9 and TRBJ2-5; 9 bases align to TRBD1. After removal of 3 bases from V and 5 bases from J, the junction contained 8 bases not matched to a gene. Germline lookup yields CDR1 SGDLS and CDR2 YYNGEE. The CDR3 runs 15 residues. CDR3 sequence reads: CASSAPTGGGETQYF. The CDR3 coding sequence is TGTGCCAGCAGCGCCCCGACAGGGGGTGGTGAGACCCAGTACTTC.

The chain has TRBV29-1 and TRBJ1-4; 7 nucleotides match TRBD1. Trimming at V came to 7 bases and at J to 16 bases, leaving 15 bases not matched to a gene. CDR1 and CDR2 (germline): SQVTM, ANQGSEA. The CDR3 sequence is 12 residues long. CDR3 nucleotides: TGCAGCGCCTCCTATGACAGGGTACAAGCGTTTTTT. This translates into CSASYDRVQAFF.

This chain joins TRBV7-8 and TRBJ1-5; no definite D call. V was pared by 1 base and J by 7 bases, with 14 bases between. CDR3 length: 15 amino acids. Germline values: CDR1 SGHVS, CDR2 FQNEAQ. CDR3 nucleotides: TGTGCCAGCAGCTTAGTATATGTAGGGCTACAGCCCCAGCATTTT. It codes for CASSLVYVGLQPQHF. The complete variable domain, with remaining parts taken from reference TRBV7-8 and TRBJ1-5, reads GAGVSQSPRYKVAKRGQDVALRCDPISGHVSLFWYQQALGQGPEFLTYFQNEAQLDKSGLPSDRFFAERPEGSVSTLKIQRTQQEDSAVYLCASSLVYVGLQPQHFGDGTRLSIL.

This sequence joins TRBV5-4 and TRBJ2-3; D is possibly TRBD1 or TRBD2 (6 bases each). The V gene lost 4 bases and the J gene lost 5 bases, with 11 bases spanning the gap. CDR1 SGHNT and CDR2 YYREEE come from the germline V gene (reference sequence). The CDR3 has 13 residues. The CDR3: CASSRGPGDTQYF. The CDR3 coding sequence is TGTGCCAGCAGCCGGGGGCCAGGAGATACGCAGTATTTT.

With regard to this clone: Other nucleotide sequences from this sample produce the same CDR3. V and J are TRBV7-8 and TRBJ1-1, with D unresolved. V lost 0 bases and J 6 bases, leaving 11 bases between the germline ends. Germline V gene lookup returns CDR1 SGHVS and CDR2 FQNEAQ. This CDR3 is built from 14 residues. The DNA of the CDR3 is TGTGCCAGCAGCTTAGCGGGGATTAGAGCTGAAGCTTTCTTT. Translation gives CASSLAGIRAEAFF.

As regards this clone: A much larger clone sits a single nucleotide away, making a read error possible. The chain links TRBV7-9 to TRBJ1-1; unclear D gene. In germline, CDR1 is SEHNR, CDR2 FQNEAQ (reference sequence). This CDR3 region has 13 residues. The CDR3 protein is CTSSLVGDTEAFF. The CDR3 DNA follows: TGTACCAGCAGCTTAGTAGGCGACACTGAAGCTTTCTTT.

The rearrangement joins TRBV7-2 to TRBJ2-2, with 7 positions matching TRBD1. Germline V lookup: CDR1 SGHTA, CDR2 FQGNSA. The V gene end was trimmed by 2 bases and the J gene end by 8 bases; junction bases not matched to a gene: 5. This CDR3 has 14 residues. The CDR3 DNA follows: TGTGCCAGCAGCTTATTAGGACAGGCAGGGGAGCTGTTTTTT. Translation: CASSLLGQAGELFF.

The rearrangement links TRBV30 to TRBJ1-2, with D perhaps matching TRBD1 (5 bases). The length of the CDR3 is 13 residues. The V gene's germline CDR1 is GTSNPN and CDR2 SVGIG (reference sequence). Trimming pared 5 bases from V and 6 bases from J, leaving 16 bases between. The CDR3 nucleotides are TGTGCCTGGGGTCGGGGTCGAGGGGATGGCTACACCTTC. Its protein is CAWGRGRGDGYTF.

About this clone: A far larger clone is one base from this, pointing to a likely read error. The chain combines TRBV7-3 with TRBJ1-2; D ambiguous. The V gene lost 5 bases and the J gene lost 3 bases, with 19 bases spanning the gap. The V gene's germline CDR1 is SGHTA and CDR2 FQGTGA. The CDR3 is made up of 16 amino acids. CDR3 DNA: TGTGCCAGCAGCCCCGGCGCGCAGGAATCTGACTATGGCTACACCTTC. Translated, it gives CASSPGAQESDYGYTF.

The chain employs TRBV7-9 and TRBJ2-7, with TRBD2 identical over 8 bases. CDR3 size: 15 residues. CDR1 is SEHNR and CDR2 is FQNEAQ in the germline V gene (reference sequence). The V and J ends lost 5 bases and 3 bases, in that order; junction bases with no gene match: 9. The DNA of the CDR3 is TGTGCCAGCAGCCCTACTAGCGGAAGAGTCTACGAGCAGTACTTC. Protein sequence: CASSPTSGRVYEQYF. The entire variable domain, with the rest obtained from reference TRBV7-9 and TRBJ2-7, is as follows: DTGVSQNPRHKITKRGQNVTFRCDPISEHNRLYWYRQTLGQGPEFLTYFQNEAQLEKSRLLSDRFSAERPKGSFSTLEIQRTEQGDSAMYLCASSPTSGRVYEQYFGPGTRLTVT.

The rearrangement links TRBV30 to TRBJ2-1; D may be TRBD2 (5 bases). V was cut by 2 bases and J by 0 bases, with 14 bases left in between. This CDR3 region has 16 residues. Germline CDR1 is GTSNPN and CDR2 is SVGIG (reference sequence). This chain's CDR3 is CAWSWERTSSYNEQFF. The CDR3 nucleotides are TGTGCCTGGAGTTGGGAGCGGACGAGCTCCTACAATGAGCAGTTCTTC.